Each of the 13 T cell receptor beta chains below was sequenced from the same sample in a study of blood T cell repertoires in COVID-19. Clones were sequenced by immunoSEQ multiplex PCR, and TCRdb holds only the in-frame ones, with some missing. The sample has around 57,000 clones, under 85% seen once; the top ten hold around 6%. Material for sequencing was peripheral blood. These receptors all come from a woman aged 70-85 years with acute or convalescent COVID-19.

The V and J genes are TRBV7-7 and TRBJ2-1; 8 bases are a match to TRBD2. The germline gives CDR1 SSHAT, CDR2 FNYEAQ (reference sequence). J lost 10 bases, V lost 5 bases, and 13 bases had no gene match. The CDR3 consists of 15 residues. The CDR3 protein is CASSAGDAGGGEQFF. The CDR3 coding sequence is TGTGCCAGCAGCGCGGGGGACGCGGGGGGAGGGGAGCAGTTCTTC. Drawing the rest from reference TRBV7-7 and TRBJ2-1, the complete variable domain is GAGVSQSPRYKVTKRGQDVTLRCDPISSHATLYWYQQALGQGPEFLTYFNYEAQPDKSGLPSDRFSAERPEGSISTLTIQRTEQRDSAMYRCASSAGDAGGGEQFFGPGTRLTVL.

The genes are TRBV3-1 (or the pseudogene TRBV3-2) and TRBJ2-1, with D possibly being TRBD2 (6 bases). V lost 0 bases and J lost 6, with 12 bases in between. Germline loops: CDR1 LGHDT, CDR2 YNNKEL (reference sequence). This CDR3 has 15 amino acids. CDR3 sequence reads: CASSQELAAVNEQFF. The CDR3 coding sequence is TGTGCCAGCAGCCAAGAACTAGCAGCGGTCAATGAGCAGTTCTTC.

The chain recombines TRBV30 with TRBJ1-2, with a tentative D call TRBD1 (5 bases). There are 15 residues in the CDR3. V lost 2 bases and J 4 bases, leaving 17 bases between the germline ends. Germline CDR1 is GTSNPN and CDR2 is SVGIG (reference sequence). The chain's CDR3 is CAWSPTSQGSYGYTF. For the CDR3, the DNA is TGTGCCTGGAGTCCTACCTCCCAGGGCTCCTATGGCTACACCTTC.

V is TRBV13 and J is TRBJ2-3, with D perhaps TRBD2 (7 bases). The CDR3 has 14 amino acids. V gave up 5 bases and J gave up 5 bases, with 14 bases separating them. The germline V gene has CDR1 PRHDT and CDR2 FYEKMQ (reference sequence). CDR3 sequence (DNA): TGTGCCAGCAGCCCGGGGGGCTCGAGAGATACGCAGTATTTT. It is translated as CASSPGGSRDTQYF.

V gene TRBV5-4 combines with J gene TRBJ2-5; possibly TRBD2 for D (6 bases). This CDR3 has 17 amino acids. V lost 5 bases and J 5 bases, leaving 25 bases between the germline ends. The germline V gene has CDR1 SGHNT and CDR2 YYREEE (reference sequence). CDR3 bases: TGTGCCAGCAGGGGCCCTGGCATTGCGGGGAATACGGAGACCCAGTACTTC. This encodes CASRGPGIAGNTETQYF.

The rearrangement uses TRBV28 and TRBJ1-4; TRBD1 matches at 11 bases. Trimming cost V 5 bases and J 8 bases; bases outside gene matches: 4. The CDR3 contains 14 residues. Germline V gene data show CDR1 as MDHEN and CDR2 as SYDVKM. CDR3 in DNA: TGTGCCAGCAGTCCTAGGGACAGGGGGGAAAAACTGTTTTTT. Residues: CASSPRDRGEKLFF.

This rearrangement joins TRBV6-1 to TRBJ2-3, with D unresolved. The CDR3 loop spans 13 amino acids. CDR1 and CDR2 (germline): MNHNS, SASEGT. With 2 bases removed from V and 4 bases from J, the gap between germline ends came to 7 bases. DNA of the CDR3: TGTGCCAGCAGTGAACTAGGCCCAGATACGCAGTATTTT. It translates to CASSELGPDTQYF.

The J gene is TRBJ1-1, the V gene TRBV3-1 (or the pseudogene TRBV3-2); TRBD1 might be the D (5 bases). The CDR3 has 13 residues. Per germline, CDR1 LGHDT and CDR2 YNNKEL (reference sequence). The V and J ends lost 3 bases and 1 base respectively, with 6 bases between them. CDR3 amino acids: CASSHTGNTEAFF. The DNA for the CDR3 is TGTGCCAGCAGCCATACAGGGAACACTGAAGCTTTCTTT.

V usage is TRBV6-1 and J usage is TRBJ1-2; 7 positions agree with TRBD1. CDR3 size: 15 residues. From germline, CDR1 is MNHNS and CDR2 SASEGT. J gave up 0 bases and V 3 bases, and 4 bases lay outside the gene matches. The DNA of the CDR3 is TGTGCCAGCAGTGATCCGGGACAGCCTAACTATGGCTACACCTTC. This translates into CASSDPGQPNYGYTF.

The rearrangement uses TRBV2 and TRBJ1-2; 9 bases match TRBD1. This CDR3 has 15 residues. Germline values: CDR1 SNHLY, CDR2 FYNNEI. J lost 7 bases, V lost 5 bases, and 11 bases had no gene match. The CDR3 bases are TGTGCCAGCAGTTTTCCTCCGGGACAGGGTTCTGGCTACACCTTC. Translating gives CASSFPPGQGSGYTF. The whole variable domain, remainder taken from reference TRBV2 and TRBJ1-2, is EPEVTQTPSHQVTQMGQEVILRCVPISNHLYFYWYRQILGQKVEFLVSFYNNEISEKSEIFDDQFSVERPDGSNFTLKIRSTKLEDSAMYFCASSFPPGQGSGYTFGSGTRLTVV.

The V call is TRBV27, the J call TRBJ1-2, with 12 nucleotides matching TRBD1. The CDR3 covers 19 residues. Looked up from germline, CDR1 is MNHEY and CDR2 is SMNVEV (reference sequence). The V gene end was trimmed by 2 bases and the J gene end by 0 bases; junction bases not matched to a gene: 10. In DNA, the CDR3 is TGTGCCAGCAGTTTAACCCCACAGGGACAGGGGGCTTCTAACTATGGCTACACCTTC. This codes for CASSLTPQGQGASNYGYTF.

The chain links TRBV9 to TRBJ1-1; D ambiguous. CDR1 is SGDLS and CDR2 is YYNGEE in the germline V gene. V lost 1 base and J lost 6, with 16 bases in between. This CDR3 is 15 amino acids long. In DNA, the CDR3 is TGTGCCAGCAGCGTAACCCCTCGAGGTGATGCTGAAGCTTTCTTT. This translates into CASSVTPRGDAEAFF.

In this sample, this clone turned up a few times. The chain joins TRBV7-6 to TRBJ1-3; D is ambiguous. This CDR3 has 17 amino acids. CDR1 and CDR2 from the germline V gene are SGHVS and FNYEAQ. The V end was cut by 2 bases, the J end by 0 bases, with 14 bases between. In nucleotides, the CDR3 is TGTGCCAGCAGCTTATTTGGGCCTTCGAACTCTGGAAACACCATATATTTT. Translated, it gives CASSLFGPSNSGNTIYF.